The 10 T cell receptor beta chains given below trace back to one sample, sequenced in a study of T cells in localized non-small cell lung cancer. Sequenced by immunoSEQ multiplex PCR; TCRdb stores in-frame clones only, minus some. The sample lists 55,000 to 75,000 clones, approximately 87% occurring once. This material consisted of peripheral blood, taken before any cancer treatment. These TCRs come from a male donor at least 60 years old with stage III squamous cell lung carcinoma.

The genes are TRBV4-1 and TRBJ1-5; D not resolved. V gave up 0 bases and J gave up 7 bases, with 10 bases separating them. This CDR3 spans 14 amino acids. Germline assignment: CDR1 MGHRA and CDR2 YSYEKL. DNA for the CDR3: TGCGCCAGCAGCCAAGAAAGGGTTCGGCAGCCCCAGCATTTT. The encoded protein is CASSQERVRQPQHF.

This chain joins TRBV4-2 and TRBJ1-1; 9 bases are shared with TRBD1. The V segment lost 0 bases and the J segment 6 bases; nucleotides outside the gene matches: 2. Germline lookup yields CDR1 LGHNA and CDR2 YNFKEQ. The CDR3 contains 14 residues. This chain's CDR3 is CASSQERTGAEAFF. In DNA form, the CDR3 reads TGTGCCAGCAGCCAAGAAAGGACAGGGGCTGAAGCTTTCTTT.

J is TRBJ2-1 and V is TRBV6-5, with D possibly TRBD2 on 6 matching bases. The germline gives CDR1 MNHEY, CDR2 SVGAGI. The CDR3 loop spans 13 amino acids. Trimming pared 7 bases from V and 4 bases from J, leaving 11 bases between. CDR3 DNA sequence: TGTGCCAGCACGACTAGGGGATACAATGAGCAGTTCTTC. Translating gives CASTTRGYNEQFF.

The gene calls are TRBV11-3 and TRBJ2-3, with a weak D call TRBD2 (7 bases). V dropped 1 base and J dropped 1 base, with 12 bases sitting between them. The CDR3 has 16 amino acids. Germline V gives CDR1 SGHNT, CDR2 YENEEA. The CDR3 DNA is TGTGCCAGCAGCTTAGGAGGGGGGGTCGGCACAGATACGCAGTATTTT. As protein: CASSLGGGVGTDTQYF.

This clone has more than one count but fewer than ten. The germline gene is not matched at one end of the junction; a read error may be the cause. The chain combines TRBV30 with TRBJ1-1, with D possibly TRBD1 on 5 matching bases. The CDR3 length is 10 residues. Germline V lookup: CDR1 GTSNPN, CDR2 SVGIG (reference sequence). The CDR3 loop is CLGRGTEAFF. The CDR3 region has the DNA TGCTTAGGCCGGGGGACTGAAGCTTTCTTT.

The chain is built from TRBV25-1 and TRBJ2-5; either TRBD1 or TRBD2 may fit D (6 bases each). The germline V gene encodes CDR1 MGHDK and CDR2 SYGVNS. Trimming took 1 base from V and 4 from J, leaving 13 bases between them. The CDR3 covers 15 residues. CDR3 DNA: TGTGCCAGCAGTGAATTCCGCAGGGGAGGAGAGACCCAGTACTTC. Its translation: CASSEFRRGGETQYF.

V usage is TRBV19 and J usage is TRBJ2-6; tentatively, D is TRBD1 (5 bases). This CDR3 is 15 amino acids long. From germline, CDR1 is LNHDA and CDR2 SQIVND (reference sequence). V was cut by 4 bases and J by 5 bases, with 12 bases left in between. The CDR3 sequence: CASSNQGQWANVLTF. The CDR3 DNA is TGTGCCAGTAGTAATCAGGGCCAGTGGGCCAACGTCCTGACTTTC.

The chain recombines TRBV5-1 with TRBJ1-5, with 9 bases that match TRBD1. The J segment lost 7 bases and the V segment lost 3 bases, leaving 5 bases of the junction unmatched. Germline lookup yields CDR1 SGHRS and CDR2 YFSETQ. The CDR3 consists of 14 residues. Here the CDR3 reads CASSSGTGNQPQHF. The CDR3 bases are TGCGCCAGCAGCTCCGGGACAGGGAACCAGCCCCAGCATTTT. Variable domain in full (rest from reference TRBV5-1 and TRBJ1-5): KAGVTQTPRYLIKTRGQQVTLSCSPISGHRSVSWYQQTPGQGLQFLFEYFSETQRNKGNFPGRFSGRQFSNSRSEMNVSTLELGDSALYLCASSSGTGNQPQHFGDGTRLSIL.

The chain uses TRBV27 and TRBJ1-2; no firm D call. Germline CDR1 is MNHEY and CDR2 is SMNVEV (reference sequence). V lost 5 bases, J lost 2 bases, and 12 bases lay in between. This CDR3 comprises 14 residues. The CDR3 coding sequence is TGTGCCAGCAGTCCGGACTCCTGGAACTATGGCTACACCTTC. Its protein is CASSPDSWNYGYTF.

The chain combines TRBV19 with TRBJ1-1; TRBD1 aligns across 7 bases. V gave up 2 bases and J gave up 5 bases; unmatched junction bases: 5. CDR3 size: 14 residues. Germline loops: CDR1 LNHDA, CDR2 SQIVND (reference sequence). CDR3 sequence (DNA): TGTGCCAGTAGTATACGGCCACAGGGGACTGAAGCTTTCTTT. It encodes CASSIRPQGTEAFF.